This is a list of T cell receptor beta chains from one sample in a study of blood T cell repertoires in COVID-19. Data came from immunoSEQ multiplex PCR; TCRdb stores just in-frame clones and leaves some out. The profile shows about 260,000 clones, 85% to 90% of them singletons. The sample consisted of peripheral blood. The receptors derive from a woman aged 40 to 50 with acute or convalescent COVID-19. Each CDR3 is given with its conserved first and last residue. Where a row states a size, it is once, few, many or the class of an expanded clone; other rows omit it.

abundance,v_gene,j_gene,CDR3aa
.,TRBV2,TRBJ2-3,CASRQGYMYF
.,TRBV12-3/TRBV12-4,TRBJ2-2,CASILQGSGELFF
.,TRBV4-1,TRBJ1-5,CASSHWANNQPQHF
.,TRBV7-8,TRBJ1-2,CASSPRDRGKDGYTF
.,TRBV11-2,TRBJ1-1,CASSLYPTAQGAFF
.,TRBV4-1,TRBJ2-3,CASSQPAGTQYF
.,TRBV20-1,TRBJ1-6,CSASRIDPGKRSPLHF
.,TRBV18,TRBJ1-1,CASSRESGARTEAFF
few,TRBV5-1,TRBJ2-1,CASSPQGRGVVNEQFF
.,TRBV9,TRBJ1-6,CASSVDQGRNSPLHF
.,TRBV11-2,TRBJ1-2,CASRGHRGRRGYTF
.,TRBV5-1,TRBJ1-2,CASSLWTSPLYGYTF
.,TRBV7-2,TRBJ1-2,CASSFRQGRGNGYTF
once,TRBV19,TRBJ2-2,CASSMTRTNTGELFF
once,TRBV5-6,TRBJ1-1,CASSRARGTEAFF
.,TRBV6-4,TRBJ1-3,CASSPGYGNTIYF
.,TRBV5-6,TRBJ1-2,CASSPVGGPGYGYTF
few,TRBV5-4,TRBJ2-1,CASTDRGLYNEQFF
.,TRBV6-5,TRBJ2-3,CASRGGSTDTQYF
few,TRBV7-2,TRBJ2-1,CASSLAQALHGYEQFF
.,TRBV2,TRBJ1-1,CASQGTGGTEAFF
.,TRBV5-1,TRBJ1-2,CASSRETEGYTF
.,TRBV4-1,TRBJ2-3,CASSDPAGGLGDTQYF
few,TRBV9,TRBJ1-3,CASSVDEVRSGNTIYF
.,TRBV6-5,TRBJ1-2,CASSLGQGSGYTF
.,TRBV6-5,TRBJ1-6,CASFLGTANSPLHF
.,TRBV21-1,TRBJ2-4,CASSSRPGGKAKNIQYF
.,TRBV7-8,TRBJ2-1,CASSLVRRGNNEQFF
.,TRBV18,TRBJ1-5,CASSPAGNQPQHF
.,TRBV5-6,TRBJ1-6,CASSREGGSSYNSPLHF
.,TRBV13,TRBJ1-2,CASSLGQATNYGYTF
.,TRBV2,TRBJ1-3,CASSVKRSSGNTIYF
.,TRBV6-1,TRBJ1-2,CASSETHRQGYGYTF
.,TRBV29-1,TRBJ2-1,CSPGEDKASYNEQFF
.,TRBV2,TRBJ1-1,CATDMGVEAFF
.,TRBV30,TRBJ2-1,CAWSVSGEQFF
.,TRBV4-1,TRBJ2-3,CASSQGKFRGTGPDTQYF
.,TRBV6-1,TRBJ1-6,CASSDVTLSSYNSPLHF
.,TRBV3-1/TRBV3-2,TRBJ1-1,CASSPRQNTEAFF
.,TRBV5-1,TRBJ1-2,CASSLVDSLGYTF
once,TRBV6-4,TRBJ1-1,CASKLTGEGGTEAFF
.,TRBV6-5,TRBJ2-1,CASSSWGGYNEQFF
.,TRBV5-3,TRBJ1-4,CARSPGTSRGRDNEKLFF
.,TRBV30,TRBJ2-3,CAWTKGGGHTQYF
.,TRBV4-2,TRBJ1-1,CASSQTLDTTEAFF